Here is one TCR beta chain with its context. The antigen it binds to is not known. Nothing much larger sits one base from this clone, and base qualities are not available. These data come from a study of shared clonotypes between healthy human individuals (dated by TCRdb to 2020 to 2022). Background for the entire study: A couple of women and a few men aged 18 to 49 years were included in the cohort. Per donor, three plates each were used for CD4 naive and CD4 memory, two for CD8 naive, and one for CD8 memory. To estimate repertoire size and how much clonotype sharing occurs between individuals, the study deeply sequenced the blood TCR repertoires of a handful of healthy adults. Different laboratories and diverse techniques were used to prepare libraries and sequence TCR repertoires, to increase sequencing depth and limit assay-specific biases. Per donor, leukapheresis produced somewhere between about 0.94 and 8.9 billion PBMCs.

The full study reports these points: Clonotypes shared by all four sorted-subset donors showed higher generation probabilities than non-shared clonotypes. Sharing across several donors was observed for approximately 5% of naive CD4, 3% to 3.5% of naive CD8, about 2.3% of memory CD4, and over 0.3% of memory CD8 clonotypes. Sampling was restricted to blood, and TCR repertoires in tissue are likely to differ from TCR repertoires in blood. Even with the large sequencing depth, rarefaction of the sorted-subset datasets indicated that sequencing was incomplete. Larger estimated clonotype richness was generally found for naive subsets than for memory subsets. Because the study included only a small number of donors, the genetic and exposure-history diversity represented was limited. Pairwise subsampling indicated that sequencing depth was expected to affect the degree of clonotype sharing among donors.

The CDR3 goes from the cysteine to the phenylalanine over 15 residues. The CDR3 DNA has 45 bases and is translated from base 1. From the germline V gene, CDR1 is SNHLY and CDR2 is FYNNEI. V is trimmed back by 6 bases and J by 2 bases, and the junction contains 7 bases that no gene match accounts for. The donors were healthy, HIV-negative adults who had no recently reported acute infections or vaccinations. Only Caucasian adults living in Nashville, Tennessee, USA were represented among the donors. CD4+ T cells were enriched by magnetic negative selection; naive cells were then positively selected on CD45RA, and the negative fraction formed the memory subset. After blood collection by leukapheresis, PBMCs were isolated using Ficoll-Histopaque density gradient centrifugation and then cryopreserved in the vapor phase of liquid nitrogen. Analytical flow cytometry was used to check the purity and quantity of each magnetically sorted T cell population. Genomic DNA was isolated from each sorted fraction and quantified by UV absorbance on a Nanodrop 2000c.

Using the deep immunoSEQ assay, multiplex PCR amplified TCR CDR3 regions from genomic DNA. Genomic DNA extracted from each cell subset was distributed evenly over all wells of several immunoSEQ 96-well plates, and each plate served as one replicate. For sorted subsets, each replicate PCR was loaded with about 200 ng genomic DNA, equivalent to some 27,000 T cell genomes. The purified libraries were quantified using a Qubit 3.0 fluorometer, sized with a Bioanalyzer 2100, and then quantified again using the KAPA Library Quantification kit. Every immunoSEQ 96-well plate was sequenced on a separate single-read 150-cycle Illumina NextSeq 550 flow cell. The original pipeline was this. The immunoSEQ output contained only junctional sequences without quality scores, so filtering could not match that applied to full-length reads. Sequences were annotated with PyIR, a Python wrapper for IgBLAST v1.9, using IMGT germline references to assign V/J genes and CDR3. Reads with weak V/J assignments (E-value above 1e-6), missing CDR3, stop codons, out-of-frame junctions, or ambiguous translated residues were removed. V3J clonotypes were defined as sequences sharing the same inferred V gene, J gene, and CDR3 amino acid sequence. To compute the percentage overlap between repertoires, the number of shared unique clonotypes was divided by the size of the smaller repertoire. Repertoire richness was assessed with RTK rarefaction, the Chao1 estimator, and Recon v2.1 estimates of unobserved clonotypes. For all TCRbeta clonotypes obtained by the gDNA method from a few donors, generation probabilities were computed with OLGA. This is the immuneACCESS table as TCRdb keeps it, with only in-frame sequences that have V and J called. A part of the clones is gone; compared with another copy, unresolved V genes explain less than half, and the rest is unexplained. V and J calls and clone size are copied from that table; D and trimming were computed from the DNA. The sample records 550,000 to 850,000 clones, about two thirds of which are singletons. About 1.8% of the sample lies in the top ten.

This TCR came from a woman aged 30 to 39 in good health. The V and J genes are TRBV2 and TRBJ2-7; 10 nucleotides in the junction match TRBD1. Sequenced sample: memory CD4+ T cells sorted from blood. The sample's cell subset or site label is to be understood as: CD45RA-negative fraction. Read as DNA, the sequence is TGTGCCAGCAGCGCCGCGGACAGGGGGACCTACGAGCAGTACTTC. The translation is CASSAADRGTYEQYF. Joined to the reference TRBV2 and TRBJ2-7 proteins, this CDR3 gives the full variable domain: EPEVTQTPSHQVTQMGQEVILRCVPISNHLYFYWYRQILGQKVEFLVSFYNNEISEKSEIFDDQFSVERPDGSNFTLKIRSTKLEDSAMYFCASSAADRGTYEQYFGPGTRLTVT.